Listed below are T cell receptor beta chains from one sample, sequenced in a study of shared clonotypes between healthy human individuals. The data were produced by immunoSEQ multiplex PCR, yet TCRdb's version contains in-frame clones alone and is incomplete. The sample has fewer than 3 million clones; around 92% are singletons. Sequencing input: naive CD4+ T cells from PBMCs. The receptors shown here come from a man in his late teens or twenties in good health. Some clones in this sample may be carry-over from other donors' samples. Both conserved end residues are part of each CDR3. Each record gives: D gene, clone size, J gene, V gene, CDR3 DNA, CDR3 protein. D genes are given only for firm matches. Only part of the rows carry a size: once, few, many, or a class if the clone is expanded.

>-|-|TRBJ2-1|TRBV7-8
TGTGCCAGCAGCAAATTCAGGGACATACGCTACAATGAGCAGTTCTTC
CASSKFRDIRYNEQFF
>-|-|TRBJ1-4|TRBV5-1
TGCGCCAGCAGCTTGGGGTCGGGACGTGAAAAACTGTTTTTT
CASSLGSGREKLFF
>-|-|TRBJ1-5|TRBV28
TGTGCCAGCGACAGCCTCAATCAGCCCCAGCATTTT
CASDSLNQPQHF
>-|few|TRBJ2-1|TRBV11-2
TGTGCCAGCAGCTTAAATCGGGCTGAGCAGTTCTTC
CASSLNRAEQFF
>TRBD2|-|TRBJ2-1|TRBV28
TGTGCCAGCAGTTTGTCGCTAGCGGGAGTAAGGGGTGAGCAGTTCTTC
CASSLSLAGVRGEQFF
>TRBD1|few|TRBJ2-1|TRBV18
TGTGCCAGCTCACCGGGTCTGGACAGGGCCTACAATGAGCAGTTCTTC
CASSPGLDRAYNEQFF
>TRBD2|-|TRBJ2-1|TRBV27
TGTGCCAGCAGTTTTGGGCTAGCGGGGGTGAATGAGCAGTTCTTC
CASSFGLAGVNEQFF
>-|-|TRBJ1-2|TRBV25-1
TGTGCCAGCAAGGGCAGAGCATCCTATGGCTACACCTTC
CASKGRASYGYTF
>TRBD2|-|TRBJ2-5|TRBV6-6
TGTGCCAGCAGTTATACGGGACTAGCGGGAGGACAGACCCAGTACTTC
CASSYTGLAGGQTQYF
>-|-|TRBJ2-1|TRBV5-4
TGTGCCAGCAGCTTGTTTCAGCGGCTTAACTCCTACAATGAGCAGTTCTTC
CASSLFQRLNSYNEQFF
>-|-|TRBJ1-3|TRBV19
TGTGCCATTGGTAATGGAAACACCATATATTTT
CAIGNGNTIYF
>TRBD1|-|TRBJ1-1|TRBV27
TGTGCCAGCAGTTTATGGACAGGGGGCGTGAACACTGAAGCTTTCTTT
CASSLWTGGVNTEAFF
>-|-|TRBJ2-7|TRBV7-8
TGTGCCAGCAGCTTCGAGTTTTACGAGCAGTACTTC
CASSFEFYEQYF
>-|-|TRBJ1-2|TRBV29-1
TGCAGCGTTGTACAGACTAAGGGCTACACCTTC
CSVVQTKGYTF
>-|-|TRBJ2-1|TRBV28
TGTGCCAGCAGTTTGGCGAGCGGGCGAAACAATGAGCAGTTCTTC
CASSLASGRNNEQFF
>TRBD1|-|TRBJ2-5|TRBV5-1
TGCGCCAGCAGCTTGACCGGGACAGGGGGGCGAGAGACCCAGTACTTC
CASSLTGTGGRETQYF
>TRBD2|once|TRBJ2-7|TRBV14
TGTGCCAGCAGCCAAGAGGGACTATACCATTTCGGGCAGTACTTC
CASSQEGLYHFGQYF
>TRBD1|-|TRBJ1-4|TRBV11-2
TGTGCCAGCAGCAACCCCGGGACAGGGAATGAAAAACTGTTTTTT
CASSNPGTGNEKLFF
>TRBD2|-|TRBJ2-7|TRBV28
TGTGCCAGCAGTAAGACTAGCGGGAGCTACGAGCAGTACTTC
CASSKTSGSYEQYF
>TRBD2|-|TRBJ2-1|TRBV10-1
TGCGCCAGCAGTGAGACTGCCTTCTCTAGCGGGAGCTCCTACAATGAGCAGTTCTTC
CASSETAFSSGSSYNEQFF
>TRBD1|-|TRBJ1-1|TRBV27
TGTGCCAGCAGTAACCAAGGACAGGTCGAGGGCACTGAAGCTTTCTTT
CASSNQGQVEGTEAFF
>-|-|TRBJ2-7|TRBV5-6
TGTGCCAGCAGCCAGGGTTCCTACGAGCAGTACTTC
CASSQGSYEQYF
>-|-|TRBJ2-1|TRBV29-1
TGCAGCGTTCGCTGGCGGGGTTCCTACAATGAGCAGTTCTTC
CSVRWRGSYNEQFF